These 9 T cell receptor beta chains share one sample of origin, sequenced in a study of blood T cell repertoires in COVID-19. The table came from immunoSEQ multiplex PCR; TCRdb's copy has only in-frame clones and leaves some out. This sample carries about 160,000 clones, approximately 91% of them seen once, and the ten largest clones take about 2.5%. The specimen was peripheral blood. The receptors shown here come from a man younger than 30 with acute or convalescent COVID-19.

This rearrangement joins TRBV4-1 to TRBJ1-1; D is possibly TRBD1 (6 bases). CDR1 and CDR2 from the germline V gene are MGHRA and YSYEKL. The CDR3 contains 16 residues. Trimming removed 0 bases at V and 1 base at J, with 12 bases between. The CDR3 region has the DNA TGCGCCAGCAGCCAAGAGGTCAGGGGCCCGAACACTGAAGCTTTCTTT. It specifies CASSQEVRGPNTEAFF.

V gene TRBV19 combines with J gene TRBJ1-5, with 8 bases aligning to TRBD1. Unmatched junction bases numbered 13, after V lost 7 bases and J lost 2 bases. The CDR3 sequence is 17 residues long. Germline CDR1 LNHDA, CDR2 SQIVND (reference sequence). Here the CDR3 reads CASTAPRTGMGNQPQHF. The CDR3 DNA reads as TGTGCCAGTACCGCCCCCCGGACAGGGATGGGCAATCAGCCCCAGCATTTT. Based on the CDR3 plus reference TRBV19 and TRBJ1-5, the full variable domain is DGGITQSPKYLFRKEGQNVTLSCEQNLNHDAMYWYRQDPGQGLRLIYYSQIVNDFQKGDIAEGYSVSREKKESFPLTVTSAQKNPTAFYLCASTAPRTGMGNQPQHFGDGTRLSIL.

This chain joins TRBV28 and TRBJ1-2; TRBD1 matches at 8 bases. The germline V gene has CDR1 MDHEN and CDR2 SYDVKM. The ends lost 6 bases at V and 8 bases at J; junction bases unmatched: 5. This CDR3 contains 12 residues. The CDR3 loop is CASSRGRRGYTF. Written as DNA, the CDR3 is TGTGCCAGCAGCAGGGGGCGCCGGGGCTACACCTTC.

This chain uses TRBV6-6 with TRBJ2-7; the match to TRBD1 covers 9 bases. Germline values: CDR1 MNHNY, CDR2 SVGAGI (reference sequence). J lost 2 bases, V lost 0 bases, and 5 bases had no gene match. The CDR3 contains 16 residues. Written as DNA, the CDR3 is TGTGCCAGCAGTTACTCAGGGACAGGGACGACCTACGAGCAGTACTTC. Its protein is CASSYSGTGTTYEQYF.

The rearrangement uses TRBV5-1 and TRBJ1-2; TRBD1 matches at 9 bases. J was trimmed by 4 bases and V by 2 bases; bases with no gene match: 15. This CDR3 region has 18 residues. Germline V gene lookup returns CDR1 SGHRS and CDR2 YFSETQ. The CDR3 spells CASSLAGTGRLGPYGYTF. DNA for the CDR3: TGCGCCAGCAGCTTAGCTGGGACAGGGAGGTTGGGCCCCTATGGCTACACCTTC.

The chain recombines TRBV30 with TRBJ1-6; no reliable D call. The V end lost 0 bases, the J end lost 6 bases, and 15 bases lay between the germline ends. From germline, CDR1 is GTSNPN and CDR2 SVGIG (reference sequence). This CDR3 region has 16 residues. The CDR3 here is CAWSVIPPDTNSPLHF. DNA of the CDR3: TGTGCCTGGAGTGTAATCCCCCCAGACACTAATTCACCCCTCCACTTT.

Notes on this clone: The junction departs from the called germline gene at one end, perhaps through a read error. This chain joins TRBV27 and TRBJ2-5; 8 bases agree with TRBD1. The germline V gene has CDR1 MNHEY and CDR2 SMNVEV (reference sequence). The CDR3 covers 16 residues. The CDR3 DNA is TGTGCCGGCAGTTTATCCACGACAGGGGTTGGGGAGACCCAGTACTTC. Protein sequence: CAGSLSTTGVGETQYF.

The chain has TRBV30 and TRBJ1-2, with a possible D match to TRBD1 (6 bases). The CDR3 is 13 amino acids. Germline lookup yields CDR1 GTSNPN and CDR2 SVGIG (reference sequence). V dropped 0 bases and J dropped 4 bases, with 9 bases sitting between them. For the CDR3, the DNA is TGTGCCTGGAGTGTGGGGGCCGGCTATGGCTACACCTTC. Its protein product is CAWSVGAGYGYTF.

V is TRBV6-5 and J is TRBJ1-1; maybe TRBD1 (6 bases). In germline, CDR1 is MNHEY, CDR2 SVGAGI. The CDR3 is 14 amino acids. V was cut by 6 bases and J by 2 bases, with 13 bases left in between. CDR3 loop: CASSADRRNTEAFF. The CDR3 DNA sequence: TGTGCCAGCAGCGCAGACAGGCGTAACACTGAAGCTTTCTTT.